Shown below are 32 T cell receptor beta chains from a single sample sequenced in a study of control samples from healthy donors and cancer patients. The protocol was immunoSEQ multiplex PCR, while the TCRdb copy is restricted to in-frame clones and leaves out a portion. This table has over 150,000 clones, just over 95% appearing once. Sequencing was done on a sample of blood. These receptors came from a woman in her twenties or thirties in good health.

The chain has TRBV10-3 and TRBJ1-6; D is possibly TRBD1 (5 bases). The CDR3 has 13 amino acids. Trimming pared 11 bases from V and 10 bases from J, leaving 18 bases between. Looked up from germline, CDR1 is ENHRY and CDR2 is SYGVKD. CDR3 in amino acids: CAAGRGKESPLHF. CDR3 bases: TGTGCCGCCGGACGGGGGAAGGAGTCACCCCTCCACTTT.

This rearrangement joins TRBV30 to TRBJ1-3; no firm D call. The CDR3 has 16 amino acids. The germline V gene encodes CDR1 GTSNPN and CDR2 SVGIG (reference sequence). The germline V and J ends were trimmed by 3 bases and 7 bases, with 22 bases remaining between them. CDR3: CAWSLKTGDRWNTIYF. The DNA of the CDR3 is TGTGCCTGGAGCCTAAAAACCGGGGATCGGTGGAACACCATATATTTT.

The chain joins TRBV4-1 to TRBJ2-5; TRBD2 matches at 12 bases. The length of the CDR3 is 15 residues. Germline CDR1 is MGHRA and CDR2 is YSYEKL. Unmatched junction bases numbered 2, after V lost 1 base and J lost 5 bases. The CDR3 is CASSQGTSGVETQYF. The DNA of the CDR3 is TGCGCCAGCAGCCAAGGGACTAGCGGGGTTGAGACCCAGTACTTC.

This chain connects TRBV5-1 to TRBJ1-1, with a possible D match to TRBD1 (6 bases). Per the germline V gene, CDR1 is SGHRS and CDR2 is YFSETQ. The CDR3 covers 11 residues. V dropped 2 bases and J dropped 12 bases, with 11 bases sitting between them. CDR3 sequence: CASSFRQDTFF. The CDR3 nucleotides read TGCGCCAGCAGCTTCAGACAGGACACTTTCTTT.

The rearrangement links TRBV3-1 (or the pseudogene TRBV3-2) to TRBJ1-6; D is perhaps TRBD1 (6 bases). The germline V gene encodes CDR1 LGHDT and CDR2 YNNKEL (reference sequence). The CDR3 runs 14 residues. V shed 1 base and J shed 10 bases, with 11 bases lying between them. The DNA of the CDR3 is TGTGCCAGCAGCCAAGGCAGGGGTCGGTCACCCCTCCACTTT. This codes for CASSQGRGRSPLHF.

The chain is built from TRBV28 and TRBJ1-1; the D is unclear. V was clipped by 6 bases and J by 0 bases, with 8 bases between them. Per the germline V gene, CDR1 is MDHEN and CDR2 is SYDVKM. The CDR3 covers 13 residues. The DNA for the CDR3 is TGTGCCAGCAGCCGCGAAATGAACACTGAAGCTTTCTTT. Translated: CASSREMNTEAFF.

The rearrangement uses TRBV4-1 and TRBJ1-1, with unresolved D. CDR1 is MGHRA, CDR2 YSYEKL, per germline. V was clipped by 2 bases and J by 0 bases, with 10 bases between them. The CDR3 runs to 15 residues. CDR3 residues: CASSQLDYLNTEAFF. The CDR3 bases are TGCGCCAGCAGCCAACTAGATTACCTGAACACTGAAGCTTTCTTT.

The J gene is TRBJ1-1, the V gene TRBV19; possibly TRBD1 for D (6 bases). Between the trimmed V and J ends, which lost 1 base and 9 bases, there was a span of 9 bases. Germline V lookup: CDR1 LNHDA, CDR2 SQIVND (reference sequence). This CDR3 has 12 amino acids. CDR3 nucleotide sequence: TGTGCCAGTAGTATAGGTGGACAGAAAGCTTTCTTT. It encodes CASSIGGQKAFF.

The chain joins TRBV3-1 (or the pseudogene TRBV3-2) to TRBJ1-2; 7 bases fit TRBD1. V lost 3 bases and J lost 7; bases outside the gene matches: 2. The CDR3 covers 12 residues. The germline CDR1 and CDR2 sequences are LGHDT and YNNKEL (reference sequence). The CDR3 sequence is CASSHRQGGYTF. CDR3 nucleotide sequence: TGTGCCAGCAGCCACCGACAGGGTGGCTACACCTTC.

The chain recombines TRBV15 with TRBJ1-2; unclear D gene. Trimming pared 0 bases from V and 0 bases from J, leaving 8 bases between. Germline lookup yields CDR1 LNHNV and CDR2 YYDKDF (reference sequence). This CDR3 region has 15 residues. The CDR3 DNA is TGTGCCACCAGCAGAGATCCGGTTTCTAACTATGGCTACACCTTC. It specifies CATSRDPVSNYGYTF.

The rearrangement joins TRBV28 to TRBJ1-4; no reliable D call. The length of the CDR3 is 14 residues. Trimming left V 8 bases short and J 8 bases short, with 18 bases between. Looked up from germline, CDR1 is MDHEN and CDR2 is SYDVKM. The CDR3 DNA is TGTGCCAGCGCCCGATTTGGGGTTGGGGAAAAACTGTTTTTT. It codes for CASARFGVGEKLFF.

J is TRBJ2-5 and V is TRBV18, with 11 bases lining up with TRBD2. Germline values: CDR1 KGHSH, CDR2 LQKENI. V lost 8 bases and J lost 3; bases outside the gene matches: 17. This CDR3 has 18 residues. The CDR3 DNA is TGTGCCAGCACAACCTCATCAACTAGCGGGGGCTCAAAAGAGACCCAGTACTTC. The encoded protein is CASTTSSTSGGSKETQYF.

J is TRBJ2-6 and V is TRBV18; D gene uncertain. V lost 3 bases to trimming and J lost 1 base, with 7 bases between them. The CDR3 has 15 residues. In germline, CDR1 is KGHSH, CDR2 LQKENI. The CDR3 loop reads CASSPARSGANVLTF. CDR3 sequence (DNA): TGTGCCAGCTCACCCGCAAGGTCTGGGGCCAACGTCCTGACTTTC.

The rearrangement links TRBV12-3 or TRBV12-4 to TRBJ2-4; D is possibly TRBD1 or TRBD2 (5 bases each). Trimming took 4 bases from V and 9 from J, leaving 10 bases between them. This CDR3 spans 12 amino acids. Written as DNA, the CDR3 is TGTGCCAGCAGTTGGGACCCGGGCATTCAGTACTTC. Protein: CASSWDPGIQYF.

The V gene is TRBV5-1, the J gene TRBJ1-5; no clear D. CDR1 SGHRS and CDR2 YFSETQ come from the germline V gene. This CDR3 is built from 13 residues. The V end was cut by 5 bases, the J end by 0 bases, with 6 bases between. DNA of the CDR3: TGCGCCAGCAGGTTTGATAGCAATCAGCCCCAGCATTTT. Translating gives CASRFDSNQPQHF.

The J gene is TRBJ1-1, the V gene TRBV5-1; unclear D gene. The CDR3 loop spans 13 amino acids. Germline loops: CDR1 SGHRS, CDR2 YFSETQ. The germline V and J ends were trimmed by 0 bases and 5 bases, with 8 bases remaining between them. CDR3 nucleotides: TGCGCCAGCAGCTTGGGGGTGAGGACTGAAGCTTTCTTT. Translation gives CASSLGVRTEAFF. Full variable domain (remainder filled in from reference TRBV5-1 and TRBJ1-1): KAGVTQTPRYLIKTRGQQVTLSCSPISGHRSVSWYQQTPGQGLQFLFEYFSETQRNKGNFPGRFSGRQFSNSRSEMNVSTLELGDSALYLCASSLGVRTEAFFGQGTRLTVV.

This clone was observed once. CDR3: CASSDGLAYEQYF. The CDR3 DNA reads as TGTGCCAGCAGTGATGGCCTCGCATACGAGCAGTACTTC. The chain joins TRBV2 to TRBJ2-7; D call uncertain. Germline loops: CDR1 SNHLY, CDR2 FYNNEI. Trimming stripped 3 bases from V and 4 bases from J, with 10 bases between. The CDR3 spans 13 residues.

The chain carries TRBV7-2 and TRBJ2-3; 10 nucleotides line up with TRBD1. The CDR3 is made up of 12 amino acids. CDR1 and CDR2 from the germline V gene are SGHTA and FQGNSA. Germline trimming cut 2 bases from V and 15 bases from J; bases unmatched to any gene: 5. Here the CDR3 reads CASSLRDRGYYF. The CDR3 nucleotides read TGTGCCAGCAGCTTACGGGACAGGGGATACTATTTT.

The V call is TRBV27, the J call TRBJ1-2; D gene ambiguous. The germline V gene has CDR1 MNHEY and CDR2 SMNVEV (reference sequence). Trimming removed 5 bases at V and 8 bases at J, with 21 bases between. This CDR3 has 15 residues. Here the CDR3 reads CASSLDPTWPEGYTF. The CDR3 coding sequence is TGTGCCAGCAGTCTCGACCCGACCTGGCCAGAAGGCTACACCTTC.

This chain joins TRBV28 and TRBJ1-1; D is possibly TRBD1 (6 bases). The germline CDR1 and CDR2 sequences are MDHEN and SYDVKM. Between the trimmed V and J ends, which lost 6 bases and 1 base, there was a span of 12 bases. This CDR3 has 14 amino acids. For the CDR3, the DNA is TGTGCCAGCAGGGAGGGGGGGCCGAACACTGAAGCTTTCTTT. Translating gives CASREGGPNTEAFF.

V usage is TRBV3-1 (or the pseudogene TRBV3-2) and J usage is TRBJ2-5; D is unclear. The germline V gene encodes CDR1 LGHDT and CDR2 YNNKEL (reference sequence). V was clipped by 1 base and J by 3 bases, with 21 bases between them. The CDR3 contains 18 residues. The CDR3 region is CASSQAGVPSPTKETQYF. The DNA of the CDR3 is TGTGCCAGCAGCCAAGCCGGAGTCCCATCCCCTACAAAAGAGACCCAGTACTTC.

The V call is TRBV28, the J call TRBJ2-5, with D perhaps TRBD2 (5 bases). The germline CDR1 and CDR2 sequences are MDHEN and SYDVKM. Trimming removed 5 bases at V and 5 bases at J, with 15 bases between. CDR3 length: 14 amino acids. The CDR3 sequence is CASSAQSRGETQYF. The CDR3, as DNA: TGTGCCAGCAGTGCCCAGAGCCGCGGGGAGACCCAGTACTTC.

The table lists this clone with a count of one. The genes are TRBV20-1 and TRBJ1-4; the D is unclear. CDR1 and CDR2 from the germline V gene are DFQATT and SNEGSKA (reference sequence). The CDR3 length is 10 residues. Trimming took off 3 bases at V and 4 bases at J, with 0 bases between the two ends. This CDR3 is CSASNEKLFF. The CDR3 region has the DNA TGCAGTGCTAGTAATGAAAAACTGTTTTTT.

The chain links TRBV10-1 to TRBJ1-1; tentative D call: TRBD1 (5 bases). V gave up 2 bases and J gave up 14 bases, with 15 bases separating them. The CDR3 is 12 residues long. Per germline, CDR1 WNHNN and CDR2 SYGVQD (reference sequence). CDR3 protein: CASSEAGRPIFF. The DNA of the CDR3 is TGCGCCAGCAGTGAGGCGGGACGGCCAATCTTCTTT.

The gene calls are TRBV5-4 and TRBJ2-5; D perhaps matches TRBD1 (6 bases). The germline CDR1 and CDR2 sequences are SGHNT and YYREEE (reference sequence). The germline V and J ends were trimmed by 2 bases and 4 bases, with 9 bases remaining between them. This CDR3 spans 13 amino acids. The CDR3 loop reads CASSFTGLETQYF. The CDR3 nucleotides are TGTGCCAGCAGCTTTACAGGGTTAGAGACCCAGTACTTC.

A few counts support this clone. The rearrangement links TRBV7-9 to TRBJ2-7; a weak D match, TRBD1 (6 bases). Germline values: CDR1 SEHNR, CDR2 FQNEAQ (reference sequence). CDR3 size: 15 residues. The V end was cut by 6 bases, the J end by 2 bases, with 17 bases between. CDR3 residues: CASRNTGYGTYEQYF. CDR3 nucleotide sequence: TGTGCCAGCAGAAATACAGGGTACGGGACCTACGAGCAGTACTTC.

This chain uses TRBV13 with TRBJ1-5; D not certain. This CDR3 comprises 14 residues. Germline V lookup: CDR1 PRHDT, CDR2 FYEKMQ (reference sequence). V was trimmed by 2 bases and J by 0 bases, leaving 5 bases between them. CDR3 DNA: TGTGCCAGCAGCTTAATGGGTAGCAATCAGCCCCAGCATTTT. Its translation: CASSLMGSNQPQHF.

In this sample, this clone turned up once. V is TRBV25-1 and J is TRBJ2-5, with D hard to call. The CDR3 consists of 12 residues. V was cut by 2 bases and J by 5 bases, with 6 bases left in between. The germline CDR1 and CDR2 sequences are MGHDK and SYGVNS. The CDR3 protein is CASSEIGETQYF. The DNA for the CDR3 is TGTGCCAGCAGTGAAATTGGGGAGACCCAGTACTTC.

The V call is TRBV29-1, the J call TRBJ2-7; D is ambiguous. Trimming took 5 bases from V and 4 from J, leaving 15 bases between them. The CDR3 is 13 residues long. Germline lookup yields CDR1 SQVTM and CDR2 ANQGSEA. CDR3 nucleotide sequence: TGCAGCGTTCTAGATTCGAGGAGATACGAGCAGTACTTC. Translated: CSVLDSRRYEQYF.

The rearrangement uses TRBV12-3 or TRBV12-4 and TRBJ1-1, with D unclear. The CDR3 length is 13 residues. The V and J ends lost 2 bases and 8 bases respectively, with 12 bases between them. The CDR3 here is CASSLWEGSEAFF. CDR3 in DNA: TGTGCCAGCAGTTTATGGGAAGGATCAGAAGCTTTCTTT.

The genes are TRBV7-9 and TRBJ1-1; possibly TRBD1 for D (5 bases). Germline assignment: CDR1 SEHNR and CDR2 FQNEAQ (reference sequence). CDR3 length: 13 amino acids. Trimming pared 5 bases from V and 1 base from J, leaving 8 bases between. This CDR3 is CASSTGQNTEAFF. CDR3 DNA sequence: TGTGCCAGCAGCACTGGACAGAACACTGAAGCTTTCTTT.

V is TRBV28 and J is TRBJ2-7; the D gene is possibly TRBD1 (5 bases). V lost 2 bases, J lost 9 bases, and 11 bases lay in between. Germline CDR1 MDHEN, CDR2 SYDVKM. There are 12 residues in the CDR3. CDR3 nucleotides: TGTGCCAGCAGTTTACAGGGTAGGGCGCAGTACTTC. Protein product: CASSLQGRAQYF.